The 5 T cell receptor beta chains below were found in one sample sequenced in a study of cytomegalovirus exposure and HLA in healthy donors. This PCR relied on a set of 60 Vbeta primers and 13 Jbeta primers. Only in-frame clones appear in the TCRdb table, and some are missing; sequencing was by immunoSEQ multiplex PCR. This table has over 150,000 clones, about 68% appearing once. Material: PBMCs. The receptors derive from a man aged 25-45 years in good health and CMV-seronegative.

The chain couples TRBV7-9 to TRBJ1-5; D gene uncertain. This CDR3 comprises 12 residues. Trimming removed 5 bases from V and 1 base from J, with 3 bases in between. In germline, CDR1 is SEHNR, CDR2 FQNEAQ (reference sequence). Written as DNA, the CDR3 is TGTGCCAGCAGCGAGAGCAATCAGCCCCAGCATTTT. The encoded protein is CASSESNQPQHF.

This clone has a count of ten or more. This chain connects TRBV5-8 to TRBJ2-7; TRBD2 aligns across 10 bases. V lost 5 bases, J lost 0 bases, and 5 bases stayed unmatched. CDR1 SGHTS and CDR2 YDEGEE come from the germline V gene. This CDR3 contains 15 residues. The DNA of the CDR3 is TGTGCCAGCAGACCCCTAGCGGGGGCCTCCTACGAGCAGTACTTC. Translation gives CASRPLAGASYEQYF.

This sequence joins TRBV27 and TRBJ2-7; TRBD2 agrees at 11 bases. CDR1 is MNHEY and CDR2 is SMNVEV in the germline V gene (reference sequence). Unmatched junction bases numbered 3, after V lost 2 bases and J lost 3 bases. The CDR3 loop spans 15 amino acids. CDR3 in amino acids: CASSLAGTSGYEQYF. CDR3 coding DNA: TGTGCCAGCAGTTTAGCCGGGACTAGCGGCTACGAGCAGTACTTC.

The chain joins TRBV5-4 to TRBJ2-3; TRBD2 agrees at 10 bases. This CDR3 comprises 15 residues. Trimming took 4 bases from V and 1 from J; bases not matched to a gene: 3. CDR1 SGHNT and CDR2 YYREEE come from the germline V gene (reference sequence). The CDR3 DNA is TGTGCCAGCAGCACCGGGACTAGCGGCACAGATACGCAGTATTTT. Protein: CASSTGTSGTDTQYF.

As concerns this clone: The junction departs from the called germline gene at one end, perhaps through a read error. J is TRBJ1-2 and V is TRBV30; possibly TRBD1 for D (5 bases). Germline lookup yields CDR1 GTSNPN and CDR2 SVGIG (reference sequence). The CDR3 is 13 residues long. The CDR3 loop is CAWSVSGLSGYPF. As DNA, the CDR3 is TGTGCCTGGAGTGTATCGGGACTTAGTGGCTACCCCTTC.